This passage covers 9 T cell receptor beta chains from one sample sequenced in a study of beta chain bispecific antibodies for T cell cancers. Notes on the study in general: The leukemia cells, rather than normal T cells, gave most of the targeted TRBV signal. The TRBV12-3 share of total TRBV signal fell around 99% after anti-TRBV12 rather than anti-CD19 exposure.

Their antigen targets remain unknown. TCRdb used MiXCR to reprocess the 5' RACE reads, holding one entry per CDR3 protein. Among 20,000 to 25,000 distinct CDR3 sequences listed, 2% to 2.5% were seen once. Expansion lasted roughly three days, with either anti-CD3 antibody OKT3 or CD3/CD28 beads. This specimen consisted of healthy donor T cells cultured with leukemia cells, obtained from a culture containing a bispecific antibody targeting TCR Vbeta12. The receptors come from a human donor in good health. Some clones in this sample may be carry-over from other donors' samples.

The chain uses TRBV2 and TRBJ2-3, with unresolved D. The CDR3 spans 11 residues. Germline CDR1 is SNHLY and CDR2 is FYNNEI. Deletions cut 6 bases from V and 4 bases from J, with 5 bases between. Written as DNA, the CDR3 is TGTGCCAGCAGACACCCAGATACGCAGTATTTT. This gives the protein CASRHPDTQYF.

This clonotype was detected many times. The chain recombines TRBV4-2 with TRBJ1-5; D call uncertain. Trimming left V 4 bases short and J 4 bases short, with 11 bases between. The CDR3 is 14 residues long. CDR1 and CDR2 (germline): LGHNA, YNFKEQ. The CDR3 nucleotides are TGTGCCAGCAGCCCAGACTTGGCAAATCAGCCCCAGCATTTT. Protein product: CASSPDLANQPQHF.

This clonotype has at least ten counts. This sequence joins TRBV29-1 and TRBJ2-5; tentatively, D is TRBD2 (6 bases). V was cut by 5 bases and J by 4 bases, with 20 bases left in between. The CDR3 sequence is 15 residues long. CDR1 and CDR2 from the germline V gene are SQVTM and ANQGSEA. CDR3 protein: CSVPPRDRRAETQYF. CDR3 nucleotide sequence: TGCAGCGTTCCCCCCCGGGACCGGAGGGCAGAGACCCAGTACTTC.

This clonotype was counted many times. This rearrangement joins TRBV6-1 to TRBJ2-7; D may be TRBD1 or TRBD2 (5 bases each). Germline V gives CDR1 MNHNS, CDR2 SASEGT. With 0 bases removed from V and 4 bases from J, the gap between germline ends came to 10 bases. This CDR3 is built from 14 residues. CDR3 region: CASSEAEGYYEQYF. Written as DNA, the CDR3 is TGTGCCAGCAGTGAAGCTGAGGGGTATTACGAGCAGTACTTC.

The table lists this clonotype with many counts. The chain joins TRBV11-2 to TRBJ2-7; a weak D match, TRBD1 (5 bases). From germline, CDR1 is SGHAT and CDR2 FQNNGV. The CDR3 runs 16 residues. V lost 2 bases and J 0 bases, leaving 14 bases between the germline ends. The CDR3 nucleotides are TGTGCCAGCAGCTTAAATATAGGGGAAGTCTCCTACGAGCAGTACTTC. Residues: CASSLNIGEVSYEQYF.

This clonotype has a count of ten or more. The genes are TRBV5-1 and TRBJ2-7, with D possibly being TRBD1 (5 bases). This CDR3 is 14 amino acids long. In germline, CDR1 is SGHRS, CDR2 YFSETQ. Trimming removed 0 bases at V and 3 bases at J, with 10 bases between. CDR3 nucleotides: TGCGCCAGCAGCTTGGAACCAGGGTTCTACGAGCAGTACTTC. Translating it yields CASSLEPGFYEQYF.

There are many counts of this clonotype. The rearrangement links TRBV20-1 to TRBJ2-1; TRBD1 might be the D (6 bases). The V end was cut by 0 bases, the J end by 9 bases, with 21 bases between. CDR3 length: 16 amino acids. Germline assignment: CDR1 DFQATT and CDR2 SNEGSKA (reference sequence). This chain's CDR3 is CSARDADSATLPEQFF. The CDR3 bases are TGCAGTGCTAGAGATGCGGACAGCGCTACTTTACCTGAGCAGTTCTTC.

This clonotype came up a few times. J is TRBJ1-2 and V is TRBV28, with D hard to call. The germline V gene has CDR1 MDHEN and CDR2 SYDVKM. This CDR3 contains 14 residues. V lost 8 bases and J lost 4, with 17 bases in between. CDR3 nucleotides: TGTGCCAGCGGGAGCAACCGGTTCTTCTATGGCTACACCTTC. Residues: CASGSNRFFYGYTF.

This clonotype was seen at least ten times. The rearrangement uses TRBV30 and TRBJ2-7, with D uncertain. CDR1 GTSNPN and CDR2 SVGIG come from the germline V gene (reference sequence). Trimming took off 1 base at V and 1 base at J, with 5 bases between the two ends. The CDR3 has 12 amino acids. CDR3 bases: TGTGCCTGGAGTGGTTTATCCTACGAGCAGTACTTC. Translated, it gives CAWSGLSYEQYF.